The 30 T cell receptor beta chains presented below share a single source sample, sequenced in a study of cytomegalovirus exposure and HLA in healthy donors listed by TCRdb under 2017. The protocol used for the library was the immunoSEQ multiplex PCR assay. Entries here come from immuneACCESS through TCRdb and include only in-frame sequences with V and J called. Some clones fail to appear in such tables; in the studies checked, an unresolved V gene covers under half of the shortfall, and the cause of the remainder is unknown. The table for this sample lists about 160,000 clones; approximately 87% of them were counted only once. 5.5% to 6% of the sample is in the top ten clones. The sequencing input was PBMCs. All receptors derive from a woman aged 25 to 39 in good health and CMV-seronegative.

The chain employs TRBV7-8 and TRBJ2-5; 7 bases map to TRBD2. V was pared by 5 bases and J by 7 bases, with 7 bases of the junction left unmatched. CDR1 is SGHVS and CDR2 is FQNEAQ in the germline V gene. The CDR3 is 13 amino acids. CDR3 coding DNA: TGTGCCAGCAGCACTCGGACTAGTCGGACCCAGTACTTC. This gives the protein CASSTRTSRTQYF.

The chain uses TRBV9 and TRBJ2-5, with D possibly matching TRBD1 (5 bases). This CDR3 region has 17 residues. Per the germline V gene, CDR1 is SGDLS and CDR2 is YYNGEE. V was clipped by 4 bases and J by 3 bases, with 22 bases between them. The CDR3 spells CASSPDVSPQGEETQYF. The CDR3 DNA sequence: TGTGCCAGCAGCCCCGACGTTTCCCCGCAGGGTGAAGAGACCCAGTACTTC.

The V call is TRBV28, the J call TRBJ2-5; D may correspond to TRBD1 or TRBD2 (5 bases each). Trimming took 6 bases from V and 4 from J, leaving 15 bases between them. The CDR3 length is 14 residues. CDR1 is MDHEN, CDR2 SYDVKM, per germline. The CDR3 region has the DNA TGTGCCAGCAGCCAAACCGGGACGCGAGAGACCCAGTACTTC. This translates into CASSQTGTRETQYF.

The chain is built from TRBV7-9 and TRBJ2-7; D tentatively reads TRBD1 or TRBD2 (5 bases each). Germline CDR1 reads SEHNR; CDR2 reads FQNEAQ (reference sequence). The CDR3 has 15 amino acids. V was pared by 5 bases and J by 2 bases, with 16 bases between. CDR3 in amino acids: CASSSQWDGPYEQYF. The CDR3 DNA sequence: TGTGCCAGCAGCAGTCAATGGGACGGACCCTACGAGCAGTACTTC.

This clone was seen only once. V is TRBV7-6 and J is TRBJ2-3; 9 bases line up with TRBD2. J lost 1 base, V lost 6 bases, and 2 bases had no gene match. CDR1 SGHVS and CDR2 FNYEAQ come from the germline V gene. The CDR3 runs 14 residues. In DNA form, the CDR3 reads TGTGCCAGCAGTCGGACTAGCGGCACAGATACGCAGTATTTT. It translates to CASSRTSGTDTQYF.

The count of this clone is one. CDR3 sequence reads: CASSVRGLGEQYF. The CDR3 DNA follows: TGTGCCAGCAGCGTCCGCGGGCTCGGGGAGCAGTACTTC. The chain employs TRBV11-3 and TRBJ2-7, with TRBD2 as a possible D gene (5 bases). Germline V gene sequence: CDR1 SGHNT, CDR2 YENEEA. The V and J ends lost 5 bases and 7 bases respectively, with 15 bases between them. This CDR3 is 13 amino acids long.

The chain links TRBV18 to TRBJ2-1; D ambiguous. The CDR3 is 13 residues long. Trimming removed 5 bases at V and 0 bases at J, with 5 bases between. The germline gives CDR1 KGHSH, CDR2 LQKENI. CDR3 coding DNA: TGTGCCAGCTCAGAGAGCTCCTACAATGAGCAGTTCTTC. Translated: CASSESSYNEQFF.

V and J are TRBV7-8 and TRBJ1-5, with D unresolved. Trimming cost V 2 bases and J 1 base, with 3 bases left between them. The CDR3 runs 13 residues. Germline CDR1 SGHVS, CDR2 FQNEAQ. CDR3 loop: CASSLWSNQPQHF. The CDR3 region has the DNA TGTGCCAGCAGCTTATGGAGCAATCAGCCCCAGCATTTT.

The V call is TRBV7-8, the J call TRBJ2-7, with D unclear. The V end lost 1 base, the J end lost 3 bases, and 13 bases lay between the germline ends. Germline loops: CDR1 SGHVS, CDR2 FQNEAQ. The CDR3 spans 15 residues. The DNA of the CDR3 is TGTGCCAGCAGCTTAGTGGGTGTGCCGAGCTACGAGCAGTACTTC. It encodes CASSLVGVPSYEQYF.

The chain employs TRBV6-1 and TRBJ1-2, with 7 bases lining up with TRBD1. V shed 4 bases, J shed 4 bases, and the junction held 6 bases outside the gene matches. Germline CDR1 is MNHNS and CDR2 is SASEGT. CDR3 length: 14 residues. The CDR3, as DNA: TGTGCCAGCAGTGCCGACAGGGTTTTCTATGGCTACACCTTC. It is translated as CASSADRVFYGYTF.

V is TRBV7-8 and J is TRBJ2-5, with 8 positions matching TRBD2. The CDR3 extends over 15 amino acids. The junction had 7 bases not matched to a gene; V was cut back by 2 bases and J by 5 bases. The germline V gene encodes CDR1 SGHVS and CDR2 FQNEAQ. For the CDR3, the DNA is TGTGCCAGCAGCTTATTTGGCAGCGGGGGTGAGACCCAGTACTTC. This encodes CASSLFGSGGETQYF.

The sample holds a few counts of this clone. The V call is TRBV6-4, the J call TRBJ2-1; D is uncertain. V was cut by 3 bases and J by 5 bases, with 8 bases left in between. Looked up from germline, CDR1 is MRHNA and CDR2 is SNTAGT. The CDR3 has 13 amino acids. CDR3 nucleotide sequence: TGTGCCAGCAGTGAGTTCACCAACAATGAGCAGTTCTTC. It encodes CASSEFTNNEQFF.

This chain uses TRBV27 with TRBJ2-7; TRBD1 might be the D (5 bases). The germline V gene has CDR1 MNHEY and CDR2 SMNVEV (reference sequence). V was shortened by 3 bases and J by 2 bases, with 14 bases between the two germline ends. This CDR3 has 15 residues. The CDR3 DNA follows: TGTGCCAGCAGTTTTGGGGCCGGACCGCCCTACGAGCAGTACTTC. This codes for CASSFGAGPPYEQYF.

V gene TRBV7-6 combines with J gene TRBJ2-3, with a possible D match to TRBD1 (6 bases). The CDR3 sequence is 15 residues long. Trimming shortened V by 0 bases and J by 0 bases, and 7 bases separated the two germline ends. Germline V CDR1 and CDR2: SGHVS, FNYEAQ. The CDR3 DNA reads TGTGCCAGCAGCTTAGCGGGGGCTAGCACAGATACGCAGTATTTT. It encodes CASSLAGASTDTQYF.

This chain joins TRBV11-3 and TRBJ2-3; D is unresolved. Trimming removed 4 bases from V and 5 bases from J, with 7 bases in between. Germline V gene sequence: CDR1 SGHNT, CDR2 YENEEA. CDR3 length equals 12 residues. The CDR3 nucleotides are TGTGCCAGCAGCTCCGGGCAAGATACGCAGTATTTT. Protein sequence: CASSSGQDTQYF.

This clone was found a few times. This chain uses TRBV2 with TRBJ1-5; D unclear. The germline V gene encodes CDR1 SNHLY and CDR2 FYNNEI. V shed 1 base and J shed 6 bases, with 4 bases lying between them. This CDR3 is 12 amino acids long. Here the CDR3 reads CASSEGSQPQHF. In DNA, the CDR3 is TGTGCCAGCAGTGAAGGGTCTCAGCCCCAGCATTTT.

V usage is TRBV25-1 and J usage is TRBJ2-1; D is ambiguous. V dropped 1 base and J dropped 5 bases, with 12 bases sitting between them. From germline, CDR1 is MGHDK and CDR2 SYGVNS. The CDR3 has 15 residues. Here the CDR3 reads CASSESRRPNNEQFF. The DNA of the CDR3 is TGTGCCAGCAGTGAATCTCGACGACCCAACAATGAGCAGTTCTTC.

This clone was observed a single time. This sequence joins TRBV9 and TRBJ2-3; weak D call: TRBD2 (6 bases). This CDR3 spans 14 amino acids. Per the germline V gene, CDR1 is SGDLS and CDR2 is YYNGEE. The V and J ends lost 3 bases and 0 bases respectively, with 8 bases between them. CDR3 in DNA: TGTGCCAGCAGCGCCGGACTAAGCACAGATACGCAGTATTTT. This gives the protein CASSAGLSTDTQYF.

The rearrangement links TRBV28 to TRBJ2-5; perhaps TRBD1 as D (5 bases). The CDR3 consists of 17 residues. V dropped 2 bases and J dropped 0 bases, with 16 bases sitting between them. Germline V gene data show CDR1 as MDHEN and CDR2 as SYDVKM. The CDR3 bases are TGTGCCAGCAGTTTAGGCCATGGCAGGGCCTACCAAGAGACCCAGTACTTC. It encodes CASSLGHGRAYQETQYF.

This chain uses TRBV4-3 with TRBJ2-1, with a possible D match to TRBD2 (6 bases). Germline CDR1 reads LGHNA; CDR2 reads YSLEER. The CDR3 has 15 residues. V lost 0 bases, J lost 6 bases, and 12 bases lay in between. DNA for the CDR3: TGCGCCAGCAGCCAAGATATACTAGCCGCCAATGAGCAGTTCTTC. This translates into CASSQDILAANEQFF.

CDR3 in DNA: TGTGCCAGCAGAGACACGGGTACCCGCACAGATACGCAGTATTTT. It specifies CASRDTGTRTDTQYF. The chain joins TRBV27 to TRBJ2-3; the D is unclear. Germline loops: CDR1 MNHEY, CDR2 SMNVEV (reference sequence). V gave up 6 bases and J gave up 1 base, with 14 bases separating them. This CDR3 has 15 residues.

This clone was detected a few times. This chain connects TRBV28 to TRBJ2-7; 8 bases match TRBD1. The V gene end was trimmed by 7 bases and the J gene end by 3 bases; junction bases not matched to a gene: 8. The CDR3 contains 14 residues. CDR1 MDHEN and CDR2 SYDVKM come from the germline V gene. This chain's CDR3 is CASNLRGQDYEQYF. DNA of the CDR3: TGTGCCAGCAACCTCCGGGGACAGGACTACGAGCAGTACTTC.

The chain uses TRBV7-2 and TRBJ1-4; 7 bases agree with TRBD1. The CDR3 length is 14 residues. CDR1 is SGHTA and CDR2 is FQGNSA in the germline V gene. The junction had 9 bases not matched to a gene; V was cut back by 5 bases and J by 9 bases. The CDR3 nucleotides are TGTGCCAGCAGCGCGGACAGGCTGAATCAAAAACTGTTTTTT. Translated, it gives CASSADRLNQKLFF. The full variable domain, with the rest looked up from reference TRBV7-2 and TRBJ1-4, is GAGVSQSPSNKVTEKGKDVELRCDPISGHTALYWYRQSLGQGLEFLIYFQGNSAPDKSGLPSDRFSAERTGGSVSTLTIQRTQQEDSAVYLCASSADRLNQKLFFGSGTQLSVL.

The V call is TRBV5-1, the J call TRBJ1-1; 8 nucleotides match TRBD1. Germline-derived CDR1 and CDR2 are SGHRS and YFSETQ. This CDR3 has 15 amino acids. The junction had 5 bases not matched to a gene; V was cut back by 0 bases and J by 4 bases. Here the CDR3 DNA reads TGCGCCAGCAGCTTGGAGGGCAGGGGGCCCACTGAAGCTTTCTTT. Translating gives CASSLEGRGPTEAFF.

This clone has a single count. The chain recombines TRBV7-2 with TRBJ1-1; TRBD1 is a possible D gene (6 bases). Trimming cost V 2 bases and J 7 bases, with 11 bases left between them. This CDR3 is built from 13 residues. Germline V lookup: CDR1 SGHTA, CDR2 FQGNSA. The CDR3 nucleotides read TGTGCCAGCAGCTTACGCCCGACAGGTGAAGCTTTCTTT. Its protein is CASSLRPTGEAFF. Full variable domain (remainder filled in from reference TRBV7-2 and TRBJ1-1): GAGVSQSPSNKVTEKGKDVELRCDPISGHTALYWYRQSLGQGLEFLIYFQGNSAPDKSGLPSDRFSAERTGGSVSTLTIQRTQQEDSAVYLCASSLRPTGEAFFGQGTRLTVV.

The chain employs TRBV27 and TRBJ2-5; D possibly corresponds to TRBD1 (6 bases). Deletions cut 6 bases from V and 9 bases from J, with 17 bases between. CDR1 and CDR2 from the germline V gene are MNHEY and SMNVEV (reference sequence). The CDR3 loop spans 13 amino acids. The CDR3 loop is CASSPGQFGAQYF. DNA for the CDR3: TGTGCCAGCAGCCCAGGACAGTTTGGGGCCCAGTACTTC.

This rearrangement joins TRBV28 to TRBJ2-7; 9 bases line up with TRBD2. V trimming: 7 bases; J trimming: 3 bases; junction bases outside the gene matches: 13. This CDR3 has 16 residues. Germline-derived CDR1 and CDR2 are MDHEN and SYDVKM. In DNA form, the CDR3 reads TGTGCCAGCAACAGCCGAGCGGGAGGAGGCTTCTACGAGCAGTACTTC. This translates into CASNSRAGGGFYEQYF.

V usage is TRBV2 and J usage is TRBJ1-1; D perhaps matches TRBD1 (5 bases). Per the germline V gene, CDR1 is SNHLY and CDR2 is FYNNEI. Deletions cut 4 bases from V and 6 bases from J, with 21 bases between. The CDR3 sequence is 16 residues long. In nucleotides, the CDR3 is TGTGCCAGCAGTGGACCCGGGAAGGGGTGGCGCGCTGAAGCTTTCTTT. Translated, it gives CASSGPGKGWRAEAFF.

The chain carries TRBV4-2 and TRBJ1-1; D not resolved. The ends were cut back, 0 bases at V and 2 bases at J, with 13 bases in the middle. Germline CDR1 LGHNA, CDR2 YNFKEQ. The CDR3 consists of 16 residues. The chain's CDR3 is CASSQETIGVNTEAFF. In DNA, the CDR3 is TGTGCCAGCAGCCAAGAAACGATCGGGGTAAACACTGAAGCTTTCTTT.

J is TRBJ2-7 and V is TRBV15, with TRBD1 identical over 10 bases. V was pared by 2 bases and J by 3 bases, with 4 bases of the junction left unmatched. The CDR3 is made up of 15 amino acids. The germline V gene encodes CDR1 LNHNV and CDR2 YYDKDF (reference sequence). The CDR3 nucleotides are TGTGCCACCAGCAGATCGGGACAGGGGAACTACGAGCAGTACTTC. It specifies CATSRSGQGNYEQYF.